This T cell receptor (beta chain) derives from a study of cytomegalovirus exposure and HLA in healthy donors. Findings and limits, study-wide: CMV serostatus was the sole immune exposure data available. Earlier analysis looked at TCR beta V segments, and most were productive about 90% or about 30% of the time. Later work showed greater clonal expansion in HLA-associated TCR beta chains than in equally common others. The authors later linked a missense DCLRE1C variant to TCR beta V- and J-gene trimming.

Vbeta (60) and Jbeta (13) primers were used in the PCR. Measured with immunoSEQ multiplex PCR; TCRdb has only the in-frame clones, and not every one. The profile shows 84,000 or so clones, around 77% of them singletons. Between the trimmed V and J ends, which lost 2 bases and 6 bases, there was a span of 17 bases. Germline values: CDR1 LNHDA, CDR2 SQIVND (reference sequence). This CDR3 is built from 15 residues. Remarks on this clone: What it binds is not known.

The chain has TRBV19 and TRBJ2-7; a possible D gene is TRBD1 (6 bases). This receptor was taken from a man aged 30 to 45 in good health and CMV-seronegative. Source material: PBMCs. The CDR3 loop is CASSIITGSLSEQYF. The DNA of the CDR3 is TGTGCCAGTAGTATAATTACAGGGTCCCTATCCGAGCAGTACTTC.